This paragraph covers one TCR beta chain sequence. Its antigen remains unknown. This entry is derived from a study of T cell responses to AZD1222 COVID-19 vaccine. Study-level findings and limits: Among those given AZD1222, only 6 or 7 were seropositive at baseline. As reported, nearly half of all spike-specific TCRs target variant regions that are unmutated. Clonal diversity was possibly underestimated; the donors were predominantly white British and more often female.

Repertoires were generated with immunoSEQ multiplex PCR, while TCRdb's copy carries only in-frame clones and drops some. The sample holds approximately 180,000 clones, 80% to 90% seen once. Germline lookup yields CDR1 MNHNS and CDR2 SASEGT. With 8 bases removed from V and 0 bases from J, the gap between germline ends came to 5 bases. The CDR3 covers 12 residues. The sequenced sample was peripheral blood, obtained 28 days after the second dose of the MenACWY control vaccine. The chain links TRBV6-1 to TRBJ1-5; the D is unclear. The origin of this receptor is an adult who received the MenACWY meningococcal vaccine as a control. In nucleotides, the CDR3 is TGTGCCAGCGGTATTAGCAATCAGCCCCAGCATTTT. It encodes CASGISNQPQHF.